This T cell receptor (beta chain) emerged from a study of T cells in Graves' hyperthyroidism and ophthalmopathy. There are 16 residues in the CDR3. Germline CDR1 is SGHTA and CDR2 is FQGNSA. The V end was cut by 5 bases, the J end by 5 bases, with 18 bases between. The investigators amplified TCR beta CDR3 regions from RNA transcripts. In the first-round RT-PCR of the TCR CDR3, the HTBI primer set was used. Each CDR3 protein gets one entry after TCRdb re-called the multiplex PCR reads with MiXCR. The table includes around 570,000 distinct CDR3 sequences, 20% detected once. The receptor was isolated from a middle-aged man with Graves' ophthalmopathy. Sequencing input: blood. This chain uses TRBV7-2 with TRBJ1-4, with D maybe TRBD1 (6 bases). This CDR3 reads CASSRGDRSPNEKLFF. DNA for the CDR3: TGTGCCAGCAGCAGAGGAGACAGGTCCCCGAATGAAAAACTGTTTTTT.